What follows are 3 T cell receptor beta chains derived from one specimen sequenced in a study of beta chain features in type 1 diabetes. The authors reverse transcribed all of the isolated RNA, so sequencing captured expressed TCRB transcripts. Here immunoSEQ multiplex PCR was the method, and the copy in TCRdb shows in-frame clones only, minus some. The sample has 150,000 to 190,000 clones; 8.5% to 14% are singletons. Sequenced material: central memory CD4+ T cells from blood. Source of these receptors: a man aged 18 to 29 in good health.

This clone was detected many times. Other DNA sequences within the sample encode an identical CDR3. The chain links TRBV2 to TRBJ1-5; no clear D gene. CDR1 SNHLY and CDR2 FYNNEI come from the germline V gene. This CDR3 comprises 13 residues. V shed 8 bases and J shed 4 bases, with 12 bases lying between them. This CDR3 is CASLGDGNQPQHF. CDR3 nucleotide sequence: TGTGCCAGCCTAGGTGACGGGAATCAGCCCCAGCATTTT.

This clone was recorded at least ten times. The chain is built from TRBV9 and TRBJ2-3, with D possibly TRBD2 on 6 matching bases. The CDR3 is 15 amino acids. CDR1 is SGDLS, CDR2 YYNGEE, per germline. The V end was cut by 0 bases, the J end by 3 bases, with 11 bases between. DNA for the CDR3: TGTGCCAGCAGCGTAGCTCAGGGACTGACAGATACGCAGTATTTT. This translates into CASSVAQGLTDTQYF. Full variable domain (missing parts from reference TRBV9 and TRBJ2-3): DSGVTQTPKHLITATGQRVTLRCSPRSGDLSVYWYQQSLDQGLQFLIQYYNGEERAKGNILERFSAQQFPDLHSELNLSSLELGDSALYFCASSVAQGLTDTQYFGPGTRLTVL.

This clone was seen ten or more times. CDR3: CATSRGGGLAGGNEQFF. The CDR3 DNA reads as TGTGCCACCAGCAGAGGAGGCGGACTAGCGGGTGGGAATGAGCAGTTCTTC. V gene TRBV15 combines with J gene TRBJ2-1; 11 bases match TRBD2. The germline V gene has CDR1 LNHNV and CDR2 YYDKDF (reference sequence). The CDR3 is 17 residues long. V was clipped by 1 base and J by 7 bases; unmatched bases: 9.